Listed here is a single T cell receptor (beta chain). Its antigen is undetermined. This CDR3 comprises 18 residues. Germline values: CDR1 SNHLY, CDR2 FYNNEI. The trim removed 3 bases at V and 0 bases at J, leaving 9 bases unmatched. This record belongs to a study of cytomegalovirus exposure and HLA in healthy donors. Study-wide results and caveats: As a later analysis showed, a missense DCLRE1C variant was linked to trimming of TCR beta V- and J-genes. A previous analysis found most TCR beta V segments productive roughly 87% or roughly 30% of the time.

The PCR contained 60 Vbeta and 13 Jbeta primers. The repertoire was sequenced with immunoSEQ multiplex PCR; TCRdb's copy has only in-frame clones and lacks some. The sample includes roughly 180,000 clones, roughly 77% of them seen just once. This chain links TRBV2 with TRBJ2-5; 11 nucleotides line up with TRBD1. The clonotype comes from a woman in her twenties or thirties in good health and CMV-seropositive. Source material: PBMCs. The CDR3 DNA reads TGTGCCAGCAGTGACCCGACCTGGGACAGGGGGTACCAAGAGACCCAGTACTTC. Protein product: CASSDPTWDRGYQETQYF.